This paragraph reports one TCR beta chain. Its antigen target is currently unknown. No per-base quality is available; no much larger clone lies one base away. Each donor gave one peripheral blood draw, roughly 0.12 L on average, collected into heparinised tubes. A BD FACSAria II and a panel including CD45RO, CCR7, CD25, CD127, CD95 and CD27 were used to sort naive, central memory, regulatory and stem cell-like memory CD4+ T cells. Purity was above 98% for every sorted population. PBMCs were isolated right away by Lymphoprep density gradient centrifugation and were stained directly, without culture. To minimize batch effects, samples were stained and sorted in pairs, one healthy donor with one patient per experiment. These data belong to a study of beta chain features in type 1 diabetes (dated by TCRdb to between 2017 and 2018). For the study in its entirety: Mean age, gender distribution, total cell number and subset yield were not different between patients and healthy donors. A total of under 120,000,000 sorted cells were examined across all samples, and RNA yield correlated strongly with the number of cells per subset. In the study, TCRB repertoires of sorted circulating CD4+ T cell subsets from recently diagnosed type 1 diabetes patients were compared with those of matched healthy donors. Naive and central memory subsets were obtained from all 30 or so donors, but regulatory and stem cell-like memory subsets were isolated from only 8 patients and about 8 healthy donors. On the study overall, not on this receptor specifically: Naive, central memory and regulatory TCRB repertoires appeared more similar among patients than among healthy donors. PCR may preferentially amplify shorter templates, but because patient and control samples were amplified and corrected together, any resulting skew would affect both groups equally. Because cDNA rather than genomic DNA was sequenced, highly expressing activated cells could have been over-represented, although no difference in activation and CD3 levels was found between groups. Type 1 diabetes patients showed a moderate but significant shortening of TCRB CDR3 length in all four CD4+ subsets. At VDJ recombination sites, patients with type 1 diabetes made fewer insertions and deleted more nucleotides, a pattern implying thymic rearrangement abnormalities. Because the HLA sub-analyses included only small numbers of individuals, any influence of HLA type on TCRB rearrangement was left unresolved.

The entire isolated RNA was reverse transcribed using the High Capacity cDNA Reverse Transcription Kit, and thus expressed TCRB transcripts were sequenced. Deep immunoSEQ sequencing was performed on naive, central memory and regulatory T cell samples, with an average of about 3.6 million total reads per sample. After sorted cells were lysed in RLT buffer, RNA was extracted with DNase-treated RNeasy Micro or Mini kits, with the choice depending on cell number. To prevent cross-contamination, every cell subset was processed on its own, while patient and healthy donor samples were processed together. The immunoSEQ multiplex PCR was used to amplify TCRB sequences from cDNA, yielding 87-bp fragments that span the CDR3 region. Sequencing of the amplicons was performed on the Illumina HiSeq platform. In the original analysis: PCR bias was corrected computationally using synthetic template baselines, and reads within Hamming distance 2 were collapsed, with unmergeable singletons discarded. Reads were aligned against IMGT so that V, D and J genes, CDR3 length and insertions or deletions at six rearrangement sites could be assigned. Within each subset, clonotype counts were normalized to sorted cell number, after which true diversity and Gini coefficients were computed with the tcR R package. Repertoire sharing was quantified using the overlap coefficient calculated on TCRB nucleotide sequences. As a proxy for the pre-selection repertoire, out-of-frame TCRB sequences from naive cells were analyzed. The table comes from immuneACCESS by way of TCRdb, which keeps in-frame sequences with V and J called. Part of the clones is missing from these tables; in studies checked, under half for an unresolved V gene and the rest for unknown reasons. The V and J calls and clone size are taken from that table; D and trimming were inferred from the DNA. This sample has 350,000 to 450,000 clones in its table, and 10% to 15% of those were observed once. The top ten clones comprise 0.0095% to 0.013% of the sample.

V lost 0 bases and J lost 3 bases; the stretch between them is 9 bases long. CDR1 and CDR2 are drawn from the germline V gene (reference sequence): SEHNR, FQNEAQ. The cysteine opens and the phenylalanine closes a CDR3 of 14 amino acids. Only the CDR3 DNA stays, 42 bases, in frame from base 1. The material sequenced was naive CD4+ T cells from blood. In the paper's terms, the cell subset or site label means: true naive CD4+ T cells. The rearranged segments are TRBV7-9 and TRBJ2-7; perhaps TRBD2 is the D gene, with 5 bases matching. The sequence was obtained from a woman aged 18-30 years with type 1 diabetes. The nucleotide sequence is TGTGCCAGCAGCTTAGCCCGGGGAATCTACGAGCAGTACTTC. It encodes CASSLARGIYEQYF.